This entry lists 3 T cell receptor beta chains sequenced from one sample in a study of shared clonotypes between healthy human individuals. Data came from immunoSEQ multiplex PCR; TCRdb stores just in-frame clones and leaves some out. This sample has approximately 530,000 clones, with roughly 95% found just once. Sequenced input: naive CD4+ T cells sorted from blood. Described subset: CD45RA+ positively selected. All receptors come from a woman aged 30 to 39 in good health.

In DNA form, the CDR3 reads TGTGCCAGCAGTTCCTTACAGGGGGTGGCTTTGAGGGAGCAGTACTTC. Protein sequence: CASSSLQGVALREQYF. The V and J genes are TRBV6-5 and TRBJ2-7, with TRBD1 identical over 8 bases. The V gene end was trimmed by 4 bases and the J gene end by 7 bases; junction bases not matched to a gene: 15. The length of the CDR3 is 16 residues. CDR1 is MNHEY and CDR2 is SVGAGI in the germline V gene.

The chain is built from TRBV2 and TRBJ2-3, with 8 bases matching TRBD2. The CDR3 runs 16 residues. V trimming: 6 bases; J trimming: 2 bases; junction bases outside the gene matches: 10. Per germline, CDR1 SNHLY and CDR2 FYNNEI. The CDR3 sequence is CASSTEGSGNTDTQYF. Written as DNA, the CDR3 is TGTGCCAGCAGCACCGAAGGTAGCGGGAACACAGATACGCAGTATTTT.

The chain employs TRBV29-1 and TRBJ2-7, with unresolved D. Germline CDR1 SQVTM, CDR2 ANQGSEA. The CDR3 sequence is 14 residues long. Trimming stripped 6 bases from V and 0 bases from J, with 15 bases between. CDR3 region: CSVVPGLSSYEQYF. Written as DNA, the CDR3 is TGCAGCGTGGTACCGGGCCTCAGCTCCTACGAGCAGTACTTC.